The 20 T cell receptor beta chains below were found in one sample sequenced in a study of identical twins. TCRdb redid the calling of the 5' RACE reads with MiXCR, one entry per CDR3 protein. The sample holds 550,000 to 800,000 distinct CDR3 sequences; 7.1% are singletons and the top ten take 1.6%. The same specimen was also included in a second study, on yellow fever vaccine responses in identical twins.

Sequences were obtained from PBMCs. The receptors originated from a young woman in good health.

The chain links TRBV7-6 to TRBJ2-5, with D maybe TRBD2 (5 bases). With 1 base removed from V and 7 bases from J, the gap between germline ends came to 16 bases. CDR1 and CDR2 (germline): SGHVS, FNYEAQ. The CDR3 consists of 15 residues. The CDR3 is CASSLGGRAHGTQYF. In DNA form, the CDR3 reads TGTGCCAGCAGCTTAGGAGGGCGGGCCCATGGGACCCAGTACTTC.

This clonotype came up many times. V is TRBV29-1 and J is TRBJ2-7; 7 positions match TRBD1. The CDR3 totals 16 residues. V trimming: 1 base; J trimming: 4 bases; junction bases outside the gene matches: 13. Germline loops: CDR1 SQVTM, CDR2 ANQGSEA. The CDR3 nucleotides are TGCAGCGTTGAAGGCCAAGGGACAGCGAGTATGTACGAGCAGTACTTC. It specifies CSVEGQGTASMYEQYF.

This clonotype turned up a few times. The CDR3 bases are TGTGCCACATCTAGAGCGGAGATATACGAGCAGTACTTC. This gives the protein CATSRAEIYEQYF. The rearrangement uses TRBV7-2 and TRBJ2-7; D is possibly TRBD2 (5 bases). CDR1 is SGHTA, CDR2 FQGNSA, per germline. With 10 bases removed from V and 4 bases from J, the gap between germline ends came to 17 bases. This CDR3 contains 13 residues. The full variable domain, completed using reference TRBV7-2 and TRBJ2-7, is GAGVSQSPSNKVTEKGKDVELRCDPISGHTALYWYRQSLGQGLEFLIYFQGNSAPDKSGLPSDRFSAERTGGSVSTLTIQRTQQEDSAVYLCATSRAEIYEQYFGPGTRLTVT.

A few counts support this clonotype. The rearrangement joins TRBV9 to TRBJ2-7, with 8 bases matching TRBD2. This CDR3 is 15 amino acids long. The germline gives CDR1 SGDLS, CDR2 YYNGEE. Losses at the gene ends were 4 bases for V and 3 bases for J; bases not matched to a gene: 9. CDR3 region: CASSIKAGEIYEQYF. The CDR3 DNA sequence: TGTGCCAGCAGCATTAAAGCGGGGGAGATCTACGAGCAGTACTTC.

Ten or more counts support this clonotype. This chain uses TRBV12-5 with TRBJ2-3; D is unresolved. CDR3 length: 13 amino acids. Germline V CDR1 and CDR2: LGHNT, FRNRAP. The V end lost 4 bases, the J end lost 1 base, and 6 bases lay between the germline ends. In nucleotides, the CDR3 is TGTGCTAGTGGTTGGAGAGGCACAGATACGCAGTATTTT. Its translation: CASGWRGTDTQYF.

This clonotype came up a few times. DNA for the CDR3: TGTGCCACCAGTGATCCGGGACAGGGGCTAGGCTACACCTTC. Translation: CATSDPGQGLGYTF. This sequence joins TRBV24-1 and TRBJ1-2; TRBD1 matches at 10 bases. CDR1 and CDR2 from the germline V gene are KGHDR and SFDVKD. The V and J ends lost 3 bases and 8 bases, in that order; junction bases with no gene match: 5. The CDR3 runs to 14 residues.

The genes are TRBV18 and TRBJ2-6; TRBD1 or TRBD2 may be the D gene (5 bases each). CDR1 is KGHSH, CDR2 LQKENI, per germline. The CDR3 totals 18 residues. The V end was cut by 0 bases, the J end by 0 bases, with 12 bases between. This CDR3 reads CASSPPQGELSGANVLTF. The CDR3 DNA reads as TGTGCCAGCTCACCACCGCAGGGAGAGCTCTCTGGGGCCAACGTCCTGACTTTC.

The chain combines TRBV18 with TRBJ2-1, with 7 nucleotides matching TRBD1. The CDR3 has 15 residues. J gave up 4 bases and V 2 bases, and 5 bases lay outside the gene matches. The V gene's germline CDR1 is KGHSH and CDR2 LQKENI. The CDR3 DNA reads as TGTGCCAGCTCACCAAGGAAGGGGGCTTACAATGAGCAGTTCTTC. Its protein is CASSPRKGAYNEQFF.

The genes are TRBV7-9 and TRBJ2-7; D unclear. This CDR3 contains 12 residues. CDR1 SEHNR and CDR2 FQNEAQ come from the germline V gene (reference sequence). V gave up 2 bases and J gave up 5 bases, with 7 bases separating them. CDR3 sequence: CASSLFVNEQYF. DNA for the CDR3: TGTGCCAGCAGCTTATTTGTTAACGAGCAGTACTTC.

This clonotype was seen many times. The chain uses TRBV15 and TRBJ1-2; D gene unclear. This CDR3 has 15 amino acids. V shed 1 base and J shed 0 bases, with 9 bases lying between them. CDR1 is LNHNV, CDR2 YYDKDF, per germline (reference sequence). CDR3 nucleotide sequence: TGTGCCACCAGCAGAGCAGGAGGGACTAACTATGGCTACACCTTC. This translates into CATSRAGGTNYGYTF.

This clonotype was counted many times. The J gene is TRBJ2-5, the V gene TRBV20-1; D is undetermined. Germline CDR1 and CDR2: DFQATT and SNEGSKA (reference sequence). V lost 3 bases, J lost 4 bases, and 9 bases lay in between. The CDR3 extends over 12 amino acids. Here the CDR3 DNA reads TGCAGTGCTAGCTTTAGTTCAGAGACCCAGTACTTC. Amino acids: CSASFSSETQYF.

This clonotype came up many times. J is TRBJ2-5 and V is TRBV12-3 or TRBV12-4, with 8 bases matching TRBD2. V lost 5 bases, J lost 5 bases, and 7 bases stayed unmatched. The CDR3 covers 14 residues. This CDR3 reads CASSMGLVGETQYF. In nucleotides, the CDR3 is TGTGCCAGCAGTATGGGACTAGTAGGCGAGACCCAGTACTTC.

This clonotype was counted between two and nine times. The chain has TRBV3-1 and TRBJ1-5; D is perhaps TRBD1 (5 bases). Germline V lookup: CDR1 LGHDT, CDR2 YNNKEL (reference sequence). V lost 0 bases to trimming and J lost 7 bases, with 10 bases between them. This CDR3 has 14 residues. CDR3 sequence: CASSQDPRGQPQHF. The CDR3 nucleotides are TGTGCCAGCAGCCAAGATCCGAGGGGACAGCCCCAGCATTTT.

This clonotype was counted at least ten times. The chain joins TRBV4-1 to TRBJ2-2; 7 bases fit TRBD2. Germline V gives CDR1 MGHRA, CDR2 YSYEKL. J was trimmed by 2 bases and V by 1 base; bases with no gene match: 4. The CDR3 is made up of 16 amino acids. The CDR3 reads CASSQAPSGNTGELFF. CDR3 coding DNA: TGCGCCAGCAGCCAAGCACCTAGCGGAAACACCGGGGAGCTGTTTTTT.

The chain uses TRBV3-1 and TRBJ2-7; D perhaps matches TRBD2 (5 bases). The CDR3 spans 15 residues. The germline V and J ends were trimmed by 0 bases and 3 bases, with 12 bases remaining between them. Looked up from germline, CDR1 is LGHDT and CDR2 is YNNKEL (reference sequence). Here the CDR3 reads CASSQDRGVYYEQYF. Here the CDR3 DNA reads TGTGCCAGCAGCCAAGATCGGGGAGTGTACTACGAGCAGTACTTC.

Ten or more counts support this clonotype. V usage is TRBV12-3 or TRBV12-4 and J usage is TRBJ1-5; D is unresolved. The CDR3 extends over 13 amino acids. V was clipped by 5 bases and J by 3 bases, with 8 bases between them. In nucleotides, the CDR3 is TGTGCCAGCAGTGCGTCGTCCAATCAGCCCCAGCATTTT. Encoded protein: CASSASSNQPQHF.

This clonotype was found a few times. The gene calls are TRBV12-3 or TRBV12-4 and TRBJ2-3, with TRBD1 identical over 9 bases. After removal of 5 bases from V and 0 bases from J, the junction contained 6 bases not matched to a gene. CDR3 length: 16 residues. The CDR3 here is CASSLTGGYSTDTQYF. Here the CDR3 DNA reads TGTGCCAGCAGTCTAACAGGGGGCTATAGCACAGATACGCAGTATTTT.

This clonotype was counted between two and nine times. The gene calls are TRBV7-3 and TRBJ2-1; possible D gene TRBD1, 5 bases. There are 14 residues in the CDR3. The ends were cut back, 2 bases at V and 8 bases at J, with 13 bases in the middle. The germline CDR1 and CDR2 sequences are SGHTA and FQGTGA. The CDR3 DNA is TGTGCCAGCAGCTTACAGGGCTTAGGGTATGAGCAGTTCTTC. This sequence encodes CASSLQGLGYEQFF.

This clonotype was found a few times. V and J are TRBV11-1 and TRBJ2-7; D is undetermined. The germline V gene has CDR1 SGHAT and CDR2 FQDESV (reference sequence). V dropped 3 bases and J dropped 0 bases, with 12 bases sitting between them. This CDR3 has 15 amino acids. The CDR3 spells CASSFGRIDSYEQYF. The CDR3, as DNA: TGTGCCAGCAGCTTCGGCAGGATTGACTCCTACGAGCAGTACTTC.

The chain combines TRBV7-7 with TRBJ2-5; a weak D match, TRBD1 (6 bases). Germline lookup yields CDR1 SSHAT and CDR2 FNYEAQ (reference sequence). Trimming removed 5 bases at V and 5 bases at J, with 18 bases between. CDR3 length: 15 amino acids. The CDR3 bases are TGTGCCAGCAGCGGGGACATTTCTCAGTGGGAGACCCAGTACTTC. Translated: CASSGDISQWETQYF.